The rows below give T cell receptor beta chains drawn from one sample of a study of blood T cell repertoires in COVID-19. Profiling relied on immunoSEQ multiplex PCR, and the TCRdb table lists in-frame clones only, not all of them. The sample includes just over 300,000 clones, approximately 85% seen only once; the top ten take roughly 2%. The sample consisted of PBMCs or T cells enriched from blood (not recorded which). These TCRs come from a man aged 25-45 years who had recovered from COVID-19. Each CDR3 is given with its conserved first and last residue. D genes are given only for firm matches. Rows give clone size only sometimes, using once, few, many, or a class for an expanded clone.

TRBJ1-4	TRBV7-6	TRBD1	-	TGTGCCAGCAGCTTAGAAACAGGGGGAGATGAAAAACTGTTTTTT	CASSLETGGDEKLFF
TRBJ1-2	TRBV7-2	TRBD1	-	TGTGCCAGCAGCTTTCACAGGGGGGACTATGGCTACACCTTC	CASSFHRGDYGYTF
TRBJ2-1	TRBV27	TRBD2	-	TGTGCCAGCAGAGCGGGAGGGGGGGGCTCCTACAATGAGCAGTTCTTC	CASRAGGGGSYNEQFF
TRBJ1-5	TRBV6-2/TRBV6-3	TRBD1	-	TGTGCCAGCAGTTACAGTGGGGGACAGCCCAATCAGCCCCAGCATTTT	CASSYSGGQPNQPQHF
TRBJ2-5	TRBV3-1/TRBV3-2	TRBD1	-	TGTGCCAGCAGCCAAGGGGCACAGGGGTCAAAAGAGACCCAGTACTTC	CASSQGAQGSKETQYF
TRBJ2-2	TRBV19	-	-	TGTGCCAGTAGTTCGACTACAGCCGGGGAGCTGTTTTTT	CASSSTTAGELFF
TRBJ1-2	TRBV7-2	-	-	TGTGCCAGCAGCCTGACCGCCTTGGGGGGCTATGGCTACACCTTC	CASSLTALGGYGYTF
TRBJ2-3	TRBV10-1	TRBD2	-	TGCGCCAGCAGCAACGGGGCGGGGGGGCCAGATACGCAGTATTTT	CASSNGAGGPDTQYF
TRBJ2-2	TRBV5-1	TRBD1	once	TGCGCCAGCAGCTTGGGACAGGGCCACACCGGGGAGCTGTTTTTT	CASSLGQGHTGELFF
TRBJ2-5	TRBV5-1	TRBD2	-	TGCGCCAGCAGCTTGAGTAGGGGAGGGGCTCAAGAGACCCAGTACTTC	CASSLSRGGAQETQYF
TRBJ2-7	TRBV27	TRBD2	-	TGTGCCAGCAGTCTAGCGGGGTCGTACGAGCAGTACTTC	CASSLAGSYEQYF
TRBJ2-3	TRBV30	-	few	TGTGCCTGGAGTTGGGGGAGGAGCACAGATACGCAGTATTTT	CAWSWGRSTDTQYF
TRBJ2-7	TRBV6-5	TRBD2	-	TGTGCCAGCAGGATGGGACTAGCTCTCTTCTACGAGCAGTACTTC	CASRMGLALFYEQYF
TRBJ2-2	TRBV24-1	-	-	TGTGCCACCAGTGAGGCGGACAAACACACCGGGGAGCTGTTTTTT	CATSEADKHTGELFF
TRBJ1-5	TRBV5-5	-	-	TGTGCCAGCAGCTTGCGTCGGGAGGGACAGCCCCAGCATTTT	CASSLRREGQPQHF
TRBJ1-6	TRBV4-3	TRBD1	-	TGCGCCAGCAGCCAAGACGGAGTAGTGGAGGGGGCGCGGGGTAATGACAATTCACCCCTCCACTTT	CASSQDGVVEGARGNDNSPLHF
TRBJ1-2	TRBV2	TRBD1	-	TGTGCCAGCAGTGGACAGGGGGCAGGGGTGTATGGCTACACCTTC	CASSGQGAGVYGYTF
TRBJ2-3	TRBV19	TRBD2	-	TGTTCAACCAGAGAAAGCGGGGGGTCAAATACGCAGTATTTT	CSTRESGGSNTQYF
TRBJ1-5	TRBV5-1	-	-	TGCGCCAGCAGACCCGGAGGGGATAATCAGCCCCAGCATTTT	CASRPGGDNQPQHF
TRBJ1-2	TRBV7-9	TRBD1	once	TGTGCCAGCAGCCCCCCGGGACAGGGAAGAGGAGATGGCTACACCTTC	CASSPPGQGRGDGYTF
TRBJ2-1	TRBV7-2	-	-	TGTGCCAGCAGCTTTCGAGGGGGGGCATACAATGAGCAGTTCTTC	CASSFRGGAYNEQFF
TRBJ1-5	TRBV2	TRBD1	once	TGTGCCAGCGGACAGGGGGCAGGGCAGCCCCAGCATTTT	CASGQGAGQPQHF